This T cell receptor (beta chain) derives from a study of T cells after yellow fever vaccination. CDR3 size: 13 residues. Germline values: CDR1 KGHDR, CDR2 SFDVKD. Trimming at V came to 4 bases and at J to 11 bases, leaving 3 bases not matched to a gene. Study-level results: Once the booster was given, most primary-vaccination clones reappeared, at just over 95% for CD4 and roughly 86% for CD8. A faster peak, day 5 versus 15, was reached by the weaker secondary response. It was a small share of clonotypes that appeared in both CD4 and CD8 compartments.

With regard to this clonotype: The antigen is undetermined.

TCRdb fed the 5' RACE reads into MiXCR, producing one record per CDR3 protein. The sample lists around 590,000 distinct CDR3 sequences; more than 9% were seen once. Sequenced here: PBMCs, sampled on the day of the yellow fever booster vaccination. The origin of this receptor is a man aged 30-40 years who received the YFV17D yellow fever vaccine. V and J are TRBV24-1 and TRBJ1-4, with TRBD1 matching 10 bases. This chain's CDR3 is CATSDPGQGKLFF. Written as DNA, the CDR3 is TGTGCCACCAGTGACCCGGGACAGGGGAAACTGTTTTTT.